This T cell receptor (beta chain) is from a study of T cells expressing NK-cell markers. Study as a whole: Repertoire data for TCR beta were derived from sorted T cells (CD3+CD56+NKG2C+, CD3+CD56+NKG2C- and CD3+CD56-NKG2C+). Seven sequenced donors out of eight were HCMV-seropositive, one seronegative.

The germline V gene encodes CDR1 LNHNV and CDR2 YYDKDF (reference sequence). There are 15 residues in the CDR3. TCRdb reprocessed the 5' RACE reads; each CDR3 protein has one entry and no DNA is given. The sample data list about 550,000 distinct CDR3 sequences. V is TRBV15 and J is TRBJ1-5; the TCRdb D gene call, TRBD1, has no DNA to confirm it. Sequencing input: blood T cells: a sorted CD56 or NKG2C T cell subset, CD4+ or CD8+ T cells, or bulk PBMC T cells (not recorded which). The source is a man aged 18 to 35 in good health. The CDR3 sequence: CATSRPGQRRQPQHF.